This T cell receptor (beta chain) was profiled in a study of naive and memory T cell subsets. Findings of the study overall: More TCRs at tuberculin sites were read as hypersensitivity T cell infiltration.

Reverse transcription of blood and skin TCR RNA was primed at alpha and beta constant regions. TCRdb reprocessed the UMI-ligation and nested PCR reads with MiXCR, giving one entry per CDR3 protein. The table has 15,000 to 20,000 distinct CDR3 sequences, 7.5% to 10% seen once. Treatment specified: skin biopsy from PPD injection site in Mantoux-positive individual. Input was roughly 1 to 1000 ng of DNase-treated total RNA without cell sorting. On this clonotype: No antigen is known for it.

V lost 7 bases, J lost 10 bases, and 14 bases lay in between. CDR3 size: 13 residues. This clonotype was obtained from an adult in good health. The sequenced sample was skin, obtained from a tuberculin skin test site. This chain connects TRBV12-3 or TRBV12-4 to TRBJ1-6; no definite D call. The CDR3 loop is CASIGTAGSPLHF. CDR3 in DNA: TGTGCCAGCATTGGCACAGCTGGATCACCCCTCCACTTT.